This TCR beta chain is from a study of blood T cell repertoires in COVID-19. Whole-study context: The origin of the acute and convalescent COVID-19 samples was the United States, Italy and Spain. The analysed material was cDNA or gDNA that came from T cells, B-cell-depleted T cells, or PBMCs.

The CDR3 is 12 residues long. Deletions cut 6 bases from V and 3 bases from J, with 12 bases between. CDR1 and CDR2 (germline): SQVTM, ANQGSEA. In the source study's methods: Cell counts per sample came from amplifying reference gene primers. Assay used: immunoSEQ multiplex PCR; TCRdb lists only in-frame clones, some missing. The V and J calls and clone size were taken over from that table, and D and trimming were inferred from the DNA. Among a few hundred thousand clones listed, about 85% were seen once. This chain uses TRBV29-1 with TRBJ2-7; a weak D match, TRBD1 (6 bases). This TCR came from a man aged 25-45 years who had recovered from COVID-19. Material for sequencing was peripheral blood. CDR3 sequence reads: CSVQGQYYEQYF. In DNA form, the CDR3 reads TGCAGCGTCCAAGGACAGTACTACGAGCAGTACTTC.